This TCR beta chain was recovered during a study of T cells in Graves' hyperthyroidism and ophthalmopathy. Study-wide points: Blood also held most thyroid clonotypes expanded beyond 0.001.

This clonotype was recorded at least ten times. As yet, its antigen is unknown. Amplification yielded TCR beta CDR3 regions, with RNA transcripts as the source. First-round RT-PCR targeting the TCR CDR3 was performed with the HTBI primer set. TCRdb reanalysed the multiplex PCR reads using MiXCR and keeps one entry per CDR3 protein. Of 730,000 or so distinct CDR3 sequences in the sample, approximately 18% were seen once. CDR1 LGHDT and CDR2 YNNKEL come from the germline V gene (reference sequence). V lost 0 bases and J 4 bases, leaving 9 bases between the germline ends. This CDR3 contains 14 residues. Patients were aged 18 to 65, had disease duration under 2 months, and had newly diagnosed hyperthyroidism. Criteria for exclusion of patients were uncontrolled infection, other autoimmune disease, pregnancy or lactation. First hyperthyroidism diagnosis is when the blood sample was obtained, before any ophthalmopathy symptoms.

The specimen sequenced was blood. The genes are TRBV3-1 and TRBJ1-1; D not certain. This TCR came from a woman aged 45-60 years with Graves' hyperthyroidism that later progressed to Graves' ophthalmopathy. This chain's CDR3 is CASSQEGLGTEAFF. The CDR3 DNA reads TGTGCCAGCAGCCAAGAGGGATTGGGCACTGAAGCTTTCTTT.